These 32 T cell receptor beta chains were sequenced from one sample in a study of radiotherapy plus CTLA-4 blockade in lung cancer. Data came from immunoSEQ multiplex PCR; TCRdb stores just in-frame clones and leaves some out. The repertoire holds about 48,000 clones, around 88% seen once, with 15% to 20% in the top ten. The specimen was peripheral blood, collected from a patient treated with radiotherapy plus ipilimumab. The receptors stem from a human donor with non-small cell lung cancer that progressed on radiotherapy plus ipilimumab. Some clones in this sample may be carry-over from other donors' samples.

The chain couples TRBV28 to TRBJ2-5; maybe TRBD1 (5 bases). CDR3 length: 14 residues. Germline-derived CDR1 and CDR2 are MDHEN and SYDVKM. V was shortened by 3 bases and J by 5 bases, with 13 bases between the two germline ends. The DNA for the CDR3 is TGTGCCAGCAGTTTTCGGCAGGGTGAGGAGACCCAGTACTTC. Translating it yields CASSFRQGEETQYF.

This chain connects TRBV13 to TRBJ1-2; tentative D call: TRBD1 (6 bases). There are 13 residues in the CDR3. Germline CDR1 reads PRHDT; CDR2 reads FYEKMQ (reference sequence). Trimming stripped 6 bases from V and 4 bases from J, with 12 bases between. CDR3 amino acids: CASRDRTLYGYTF. For the CDR3, the DNA is TGTGCCAGCAGAGACAGGACCCTCTATGGCTACACCTTC.

The J gene is TRBJ2-7, the V gene TRBV21-1; the DNA was not compared with TRBD2, the D call given in the table. TRBV21-1 is a listed pseudogene. This CDR3 region has 17 residues. CDR3 sequence: CASSKRQLSGLAIEQYF. CDR3 DNA: TGTGCCAGCAGCAAACGACAACTTTCGGGACTAGCAATCGAGCAGTACTTC.

V usage is TRBV4-1 and J usage is TRBJ2-1, with D possibly TRBD2 on 6 matching bases. The germline V gene has CDR1 MGHRA and CDR2 YSYEKL. This CDR3 has 16 amino acids. V lost 3 bases, J lost 2 bases, and 14 bases lay in between. The CDR3 sequence is CASSHVAGRTYNEQFF. In nucleotides, the CDR3 is TGCGCCAGCAGCCATGTTGCAGGGAGGACCTACAATGAGCAGTTCTTC.

This clone has just one count. This chain joins TRBV5-6 and TRBJ2-1; D call uncertain. Trimming shortened V by 3 bases and J by 6 bases, and 7 bases separated the two germline ends. This CDR3 spans 12 amino acids. Germline V gives CDR1 SGHDT, CDR2 YYEEEE. The CDR3: CASSWYSNEQFF. DNA for the CDR3: TGTGCCAGCAGCTGGTACAGCAATGAGCAGTTCTTC. Complete variable domain (other parts from reference TRBV5-6 and TRBJ2-1): DAGVTQSPTHLIKTRGQQVTLRCSPKSGHDTVSWYQQALGQGPQFIFQYYEEEERQRGNFPDRFSGHQFPNYSSELNVNALLLGDSALYLCASSWYSNEQFFGPGTRLTVL.

The V call is TRBV6-1, the J call TRBJ1-2, with D unclear. V lost 6 bases and J lost 1, with 12 bases in between. Germline CDR1 MNHNS, CDR2 SASEGT. The CDR3 runs to 14 residues. Here the CDR3 DNA reads TGTGCCAGCAGACCAAACACAGTTAACTATGGCTACACCTTC. It is translated as CASRPNTVNYGYTF.

This clone has a handful of counts. J is TRBJ1-5 and V is TRBV18; TRBD1 agrees at 8 bases. Germline values: CDR1 KGHSH, CDR2 LQKENI. Losses at the gene ends were 3 bases for V and 3 bases for J; bases not matched to a gene: 4. This CDR3 contains 15 residues. CDR3 loop: CASSPEQGANQPQHF. Written as DNA, the CDR3 is TGTGCCAGCTCACCGGAGCAGGGGGCCAATCAGCCCCAGCATTTT.

CDR3 loop: CASSLVSGGAGDTQYF. The CDR3 DNA reads as TGTGCCAGCAGCTTAGTTAGCGGGGGGGCCGGGGATACGCAGTATTTT. The chain has TRBV11-2 and TRBJ2-3; 11 bases are shared with TRBD2. Per germline, CDR1 SGHAT and CDR2 FQNNGV. The CDR3 runs 16 residues. Trimming at V came to 1 base and at J to 6 bases, leaving 6 bases not matched to a gene.

The V gene is TRBV18, the J gene TRBJ2-7; possible D gene TRBD1, 6 bases. Germline V lookup: CDR1 KGHSH, CDR2 LQKENI. With 1 base removed from V and 6 bases from J, the gap between germline ends came to 22 bases. The length of the CDR3 is 17 residues. The CDR3 protein is CASSPLPSGQSFSEQYF. The CDR3 nucleotides read TGTGCCAGCTCACCACTTCCTTCCGGACAGAGTTTTTCCGAGCAGTACTTC.

The genes are TRBV18 and TRBJ2-7; weak D call: TRBD1 (6 bases). Trimming removed 2 bases at V and 6 bases at J, with 17 bases between. There are 15 residues in the CDR3. Germline CDR1 and CDR2: KGHSH and LQKENI. CDR3 nucleotides: TGTGCCAGCTCACCAACGACAGGCGTCCCTTCCGAGCAGTACTTC. Translating gives CASSPTTGVPSEQYF.

The chain combines TRBV29-1 with TRBJ1-2; 7 bases agree with TRBD1. J was trimmed by 4 bases and V by 5 bases; bases with no gene match: 7. Looked up from germline, CDR1 is SQVTM and CDR2 is ANQGSEA. The CDR3 spans 13 residues. The DNA for the CDR3 is TGCAGCGTTTCGACCGGGACAGCCTATGGCTACACCTTC. Residues: CSVSTGTAYGYTF.

The chain uses TRBV18 and TRBJ1-4; maybe TRBD1 (5 bases). V was trimmed by 3 bases and J by 4 bases, leaving 9 bases between them. CDR1 and CDR2 from the germline V gene are KGHSH and LQKENI. The CDR3 consists of 14 residues. The CDR3 DNA follows: TGTGCCAGCTCACCCAACGGGGGTAATGAAAAACTGTTTTTT. Its translation: CASSPNGGNEKLFF. The full variable domain, in which reference TRBV18 and TRBJ1-4 provide the parts outside the CDR3, is NAGVMQNPRHLVRRRGQEARLRCSPMKGHSHVYWYRQLPEEGLKFMVYLQKENIIDESGMPKERFSAEFPKEGPSILRIQQVVRGDSAAYFCASSPNGGNEKLFFGSGTQLSVL.

This clone has just one count. The chain carries TRBV29-1 and TRBJ2-2; the D gene is possibly TRBD1 (6 bases). With 7 bases removed from V and 3 bases from J, the gap between germline ends came to 12 bases. CDR1 is SQVTM, CDR2 ANQGSEA, per germline. The CDR3 has 13 residues. For the CDR3, the DNA is TGCAGCGCCTCGGCAGGGGACACCGGGGAGCTGTTTTTT. This encodes CSASAGDTGELFF.

In nucleotides, the CDR3 is TGTGCCAGTAGCCCCCAATTAAATTGGCGGAATGAGCAGTTCTTC. Protein: CASSPQLNWRNEQFF. This chain connects TRBV19 to TRBJ2-1; D ambiguous. Deletions cut 6 bases from V and 7 bases from J, with 19 bases between. From germline, CDR1 is LNHDA and CDR2 SQIVND (reference sequence). The CDR3 is 15 residues long. Based on the CDR3 plus reference TRBV19 and TRBJ2-1, the full variable domain is DGGITQSPKYLFRKEGQNVTLSCEQNLNHDAMYWYRQDPGQGLRLIYYSQIVNDFQKGDIAEGYSVSREKKESFPLTVTSAQKNPTAFYLCASSPQLNWRNEQFFGPGTRLTVL.

The chain links TRBV4-3 to TRBJ1-2; D not certain. This CDR3 contains 13 residues. Germline V gene lookup returns CDR1 LGHNA and CDR2 YSLEER. V was clipped by 1 base and J by 5 bases, with 8 bases between them. CDR3 DNA sequence: TGCGCCAGCAGCCAAGTCAGAGGGTATGGCTACACCTTC. It specifies CASSQVRGYGYTF.

This clone was observed a few times. J is TRBJ1-6 and V is TRBV19; 9 bases are a match to TRBD1. The junction had 9 bases not matched to a gene; V was cut back by 8 bases and J by 10 bases. The CDR3 has 14 amino acids. Germline V lookup: CDR1 LNHDA, CDR2 SQIVND (reference sequence). CDR3 region: CASHRDRADSPLHF. In nucleotides, the CDR3 is TGTGCCAGTCACCGGGACAGGGCGGACTCACCCCTCCACTTT.

This clone has more than one count but fewer than ten. This chain joins TRBV29-1 and TRBJ2-5, with D perhaps TRBD1 (6 bases). The V and J ends lost 7 bases and 5 bases respectively, with 20 bases between them. CDR1 is SQVTM and CDR2 is ANQGSEA in the germline V gene. The CDR3 extends over 14 amino acids. This CDR3 is CSETGRGLGETQYF. The CDR3 coding sequence is TGCAGCGAAACAGGGAGAGGGCTTGGGGAGACCCAGTACTTC.

The rearrangement links TRBV5-4 to TRBJ2-7; weak D call: TRBD1 (5 bases). Germline V gives CDR1 SGHNT, CDR2 YYREEE (reference sequence). This CDR3 has 13 residues. Between the trimmed V and J ends, which lost 5 bases and 2 bases, there was a span of 11 bases. This CDR3 reads CASSLTEPYEQYF. The CDR3 DNA reads as TGTGCCAGCAGTTTGACAGAACCCTACGAGCAGTACTTC. Combining the CDR3 with reference TRBV5-4 and TRBJ2-7 gives the whole variable domain ETGVTQSPTHLIKTRGQQVTLRCSSQSGHNTVSWYQQALGQGPQFIFQYYREEENGRGNFPPRFSGLQFPNYSSELNVNALELDDSALYLCASSLTEPYEQYFGPGTRLTVT.

This chain connects TRBV5-1 to TRBJ2-1; a possible D gene is TRBD2 (6 bases). Germline V gives CDR1 SGHRS, CDR2 YFSETQ. Trimming shortened V by 0 bases and J by 7 bases, and 11 bases separated the two germline ends. The CDR3 is 14 residues long. This CDR3 is CASSLGGGENEQFF. The CDR3 nucleotides read TGCGCCAGCAGCTTGGGAGGCGGGGAAAATGAGCAGTTCTTC.

The rearrangement uses TRBV30 and TRBJ2-7; 9 bases are shared with TRBD1. Germline CDR1 and CDR2: GTSNPN and SVGIG (reference sequence). With 3 bases clipped from V and 3 bases from J, the junction kept 12 bases outside the gene matches. The CDR3 sequence is 16 residues long. The CDR3 DNA reads TGTGCCTGGAGAGTTCGACCGGGACAGGGTCTCTACGAGCAGTACTTC. Translated, it gives CAWRVRPGQGLYEQYF.

Here the CDR3 reads CASSLATGGPKEQFF. The CDR3 DNA reads TGCGCCAGCAGCTTGGCGACGGGGGGGCCCAAGGAGCAGTTCTTC. V usage is TRBV5-1 and J usage is TRBJ2-1; 8 bases match TRBD2. In germline, CDR1 is SGHRS, CDR2 YFSETQ. The CDR3 spans 15 residues. The ends lost 0 bases at V and 10 bases at J; junction bases unmatched: 9.

The chain uses TRBV2 and TRBJ2-5, with D tentatively TRBD2 (6 bases). V dropped 11 bases and J dropped 7 bases, with 17 bases sitting between them. The V gene's germline CDR1 is SNHLY and CDR2 FYNNEI. The CDR3 consists of 12 residues. CDR3 nucleotide sequence: TGTGCCGGTTATGTCGCCGGGGGGACCCAGTACTTC. This gives the protein CAGYVAGGTQYF. Together with reference TRBV2 and TRBJ2-5, the CDR3 gives the full variable domain: EPEVTQTPSHQVTQMGQEVILRCVPISNHLYFYWYRQILGQKVEFLVSFYNNEISEKSEIFDDQFSVERPDGSNFTLKIRSTKLEDSAMYFCAGYVAGGTQYFGPGTRLLVL.

A single count supports this clone. V usage is TRBV11-2 and J usage is TRBJ2-1; TRBD2 matches at 11 bases. The V segment lost 7 bases and the J segment 3 bases; nucleotides outside the gene matches: 8. CDR3 length: 16 amino acids. Per the germline V gene, CDR1 is SGHAT and CDR2 is FQNNGV. The DNA for the CDR3 is TGTGCCAGCACCGACCTAGCGGGAGGCAACTACAATGAGCAGTTCTTC. This encodes CASTDLAGGNYNEQFF. The whole variable domain, filled in from reference TRBV11-2 and TRBJ2-1, reads EAGVAQSPRYKIIEKRQSVAFWCNPISGHATLYWYQQILGQGPKLLIQFQNNGVVDDSQLPKDRFSAERLKGVDSTLKIQPAKLEDSAVYLCASTDLAGGNYNEQFFGPGTRLTVL.

This chain uses TRBV6-5 with TRBJ2-2; perhaps TRBD1 as D (5 bases). This CDR3 contains 13 residues. The V and J ends lost 10 bases and 1 base respectively, with 10 bases between them. Germline V lookup: CDR1 MNHEY, CDR2 SVGAGI. DNA for the CDR3: TGTGCCACCCGCGGACAGAACACCGGGGAGCTGTTTTTT. Translated, it gives CATRGQNTGELFF.

The chain employs TRBV7-9 and TRBJ1-5; D possibly corresponds to TRBD1 (5 bases). The CDR3 contains 14 residues. V lost 6 bases and J lost 2, with 11 bases in between. Per the germline V gene, CDR1 is SEHNR and CDR2 is FQNEAQ (reference sequence). The CDR3 reads CASSLGGGNQPQHF. CDR3 nucleotide sequence: TGTGCCAGCAGTCTCGGGGGGGGCAATCAGCCCCAGCATTTT. Filled out from reference TRBV7-9 and TRBJ1-5, the complete variable domain reads DTGVSQNPRHKITKRGQNVTFRCDPISEHNRLYWYRQTLGQGPEFLTYFQNEAQLEKSRLLSDRFSAERPKGSFSTLEIQRTEQGDSAMYLCASSLGGGNQPQHFGDGTRLSIL.

The chain links TRBV19 to TRBJ2-7; 8 nucleotides match TRBD2. The CDR3 is made up of 12 amino acids. V shed 8 bases and J 3 bases; nucleotides not matched to a gene: 3. The germline V gene encodes CDR1 LNHDA and CDR2 SQIVND (reference sequence). The CDR3 DNA sequence: TGTGCCAGTCGGGGGGGATTCTACGAGCAGTACTTC. It yields the protein CASRGGFYEQYF.

To note about this clone: Other DNA sequences from this sample encode an identical CDR3 as well. This sequence joins TRBV29-1 and TRBJ2-5, with D tentatively TRBD2 (7 bases). The length of the CDR3 is 13 residues. The ends were cut back, 3 bases at V and 5 bases at J, with 13 bases in the middle. CDR1 and CDR2 (germline): SQVTM, ANQGSEA. In DNA, the CDR3 is TGCAGCGTTGAGGAAGGGGGAGGGGAGACCCAGTACTTC. Residues: CSVEEGGGETQYF. The full variable domain, completed using reference TRBV29-1 and TRBJ2-5, is SAVISQKPSRDICQRGTSLTIQCQVDSQVTMMFWYRQQPGQSLTLIATANQGSEATYESGFVIDKFPISRPNLTFSTLTVSNMSPEDSSIYLCSVEEGGGETQYFGPGTRLLVL.

The V gene is TRBV10-3, the J gene TRBJ2-7, with TRBD1 matching 7 bases. Trimming removed 7 bases from V and 3 bases from J; junction bases left unmatched: 6. The CDR3 runs 13 residues. Germline loops: CDR1 ENHRY, CDR2 SYGVKD. The CDR3 nucleotides read TGTGCCATCAAGGGGGCCCCCCTCTACGAGCAGTACTTC. Translating gives CAIKGAPLYEQYF.

This clone was found a few times. The chain carries TRBV5-6 and TRBJ1-5; 10 bases line up with TRBD1. In germline, CDR1 is SGHDT, CDR2 YYEEEE. With 4 bases clipped from V and 4 bases from J, the junction kept 11 bases outside the gene matches. The CDR3 is 17 residues long. The CDR3 nucleotides are TGTGCCAGCAGCGCGGGACAGGGGACGCCGAGGAATCAGCCCCAGCATTTT. Protein: CASSAGQGTPRNQPQHF.

V is TRBV28 and J is TRBJ2-7; D perhaps matches TRBD2 (5 bases). V was clipped by 5 bases and J by 6 bases, with 20 bases between them. The CDR3 covers 15 residues. Germline V lookup: CDR1 MDHEN, CDR2 SYDVKM. The CDR3 DNA is TGTGCCAGCAGTACAGAGGTACTAGTCAAGTTCGAGCAGTACTTC. Its translation: CASSTEVLVKFEQYF. Filled out from reference TRBV28 and TRBJ2-7, the complete variable domain reads DVKVTQSSRYLVKRTGEKVFLECVQDMDHENMFWYRQDPGLGLRLIYFSYDVKMKEKGDIPEGYSVSREKKERFSLILESASTNQTSMYLCASSTEVLVKFEQYFGPGTRLTVT.

This clone was counted a single time. The chain has TRBV5-1 and TRBJ1-2, with a weak D call TRBD1 (6 bases). Per the germline V gene, CDR1 is SGHRS and CDR2 is YFSETQ. The V end lost 0 bases, the J end lost 8 bases, and 14 bases lay between the germline ends. This CDR3 spans 14 amino acids. The CDR3 nucleotides are TGCGCCAGCAGCTTGGGGGCGGGGGCAGGCGGCTACACCTTC. Protein sequence: CASSLGAGAGGYTF.

The V call is TRBV4-3, the J call TRBJ2-7; D uncertain. Trimming took off 2 bases at V and 2 bases at J, with 10 bases between the two ends. The CDR3 runs to 14 residues. The germline gives CDR1 LGHNA, CDR2 YSLEER. DNA for the CDR3: TGCGCCAGCAGCCAAAGAACTACACCCTACGAGCAGTACTTC. Amino acids: CASSQRTTPYEQYF.